This record covers a single T cell receptor (beta chain). As yet, its antigen is unknown. This entry is derived from a study of T cell repertoires in ileal Crohn's disease. Study as a whole: All patients had surgery for stricturing (around 61%) or penetrating (39%) disease. Study conclusions and caveats: Every patient over 26.8% clonality showed endoscopic recurrence. Clonal expansions were more frequent in active smokers than non-smokers at surgery.

Clones were read by immunoSEQ multiplex PCR, and TCRdb kept only the in-frame ones, dropping some. This table has roughly 7,000 clones, about 91% appearing once. The TCR originated in an adult with Crohn's disease. The sample comprised ileal tissue.

CDR3 in DNA: TGTGCCAGCAGTAGGGGCAGGGGCTACGAGCAGTACTTC. Its protein product is CASSRGRGYEQYF. This rearrangement joins TRBV7-6 to TRBJ2-7; tentatively, D is TRBD1 (6 bases). This CDR3 has 13 residues. The germline V gene has CDR1 SGHVS and CDR2 FNYEAQ. Trimming pared 6 bases from V and 3 bases from J, leaving 12 bases between.